One sample yielded the 14 T cell receptor beta chains listed below, sequenced in a study of CD8+ T cells in alopecia areata. Treatment meaning: oral pan-JAK inhibitor, 5-10 mg twice daily. Following RNA extraction, reverse transcription yielded cDNA that acted as the sequencing template. Measured with immunoSEQ multiplex PCR; TCRdb has only the in-frame clones, and not every one. The sample shows about 210,000 clones, under 60% of them seen only once. The sequencing used CD4+ T cells sorted from blood, collected at week 4, from a patient treated with tofacitinib. These receptor sequences come from a human donor with alopecia areata.

The chain joins TRBV29-1 to TRBJ1-3; D perhaps matches TRBD1 (5 bases). The CDR3 sequence is 11 residues long. V lost 6 bases and J 2 bases, leaving 5 bases between the germline ends. The germline CDR1 and CDR2 sequences are SQVTM and ANQGSEA. The CDR3 region has the DNA TGCAGCGTGGACACTGGAAACACCATATATTTT. Protein: CSVDTGNTIYF.

This chain uses TRBV5-1 with TRBJ2-1; D is perhaps TRBD1 (5 bases). The V gene's germline CDR1 is SGHRS and CDR2 YFSETQ. The CDR3 runs to 17 residues. Deletions cut 7 bases from V and 0 bases from J, with 20 bases between. The DNA for the CDR3 is TGCGCCAGCCGTATGGGCCTGTTGACAGCCTCCTACAATGAGCAGTTCTTC. Residues: CASRMGLLTASYNEQFF.

The rearrangement joins TRBV10-3 to TRBJ1-2; 8 positions match TRBD1. The junction had 8 bases not matched to a gene; V was cut back by 4 bases and J by 13 bases. Germline V gene data show CDR1 as ENHRY and CDR2 as SYGVKD. The CDR3 length is 12 residues. The DNA of the CDR3 is TGTGCCATCAGTGGGCCGCAGGGGGCTCTCACCTTC. This encodes CAISGPQGALTF.

The gene calls are TRBV20-1 and TRBJ2-7; D might be TRBD1 or TRBD2, each matching 5 bases. Germline lookup yields CDR1 DFQATT and CDR2 SNEGSKA (reference sequence). This CDR3 comprises 11 residues. V lost 5 bases to trimming and J lost 3 bases, with 8 bases between them. The CDR3 loop reads CSAGDRYEQYF. The DNA of the CDR3 is TGCAGTGCTGGGGACCGCTACGAGCAGTACTTC.

The chain carries TRBV14 and TRBJ2-5; TRBD2 agrees at 8 bases. The germline V gene encodes CDR1 SGHDN and CDR2 FVKESK. V shed 0 bases, J shed 5 bases, and the junction held 11 bases outside the gene matches. The CDR3 is 17 residues long. This CDR3 reads CASSQEGARGDGETQYF. CDR3 coding DNA: TGTGCCAGCAGCCAAGAGGGAGCGCGGGGGGATGGTGAGACCCAGTACTTC.

V gene TRBV5-4 combines with J gene TRBJ2-1, with D hard to call. Germline V gives CDR1 SGHNT, CDR2 YYREEE (reference sequence). Deletions cut 3 bases from V and 7 bases from J, with 8 bases between. The CDR3 is made up of 12 amino acids. In nucleotides, the CDR3 is TGTGCCAGCAGCTCCATGCGAAATGAGCAGTTCTTC. Protein product: CASSSMRNEQFF.

The chain uses TRBV6-5 and TRBJ2-7; TRBD2 might be the D (5 bases). Germline V gives CDR1 MNHEY, CDR2 SVGAGI. This CDR3 comprises 14 residues. V gave up 0 bases and J gave up 8 bases, with 14 bases separating them. CDR3 region: CASSYSHGVLQQYF. In DNA, the CDR3 is TGTGCCAGCAGTTACTCCCACGGGGTTCTTCAGCAGTACTTC.

V is TRBV6-5 and J is TRBJ2-7; TRBD1 aligns across 7 bases. J lost 11 bases, V lost 6 bases, and 16 bases had no gene match. This CDR3 contains 14 residues. Germline CDR1 MNHEY, CDR2 SVGAGI. DNA for the CDR3: TGTGCCAGCAGCCTCTCCCGGGACAGAGATACGAAGTACTTC. It translates to CASSLSRDRDTKYF.

The chain links TRBV29-1 to TRBJ2-7; TRBD2 agrees at 8 bases. J gave up 0 bases and V 5 bases, and 0 bases lay outside the gene matches. This CDR3 is 12 amino acids long. Germline-derived CDR1 and CDR2 are SQVTM and ANQGSEA. As DNA, the CDR3 is TGCAGCGTTACTAGCGGCTCCTACGAGCAGTACTTC. The encoded protein is CSVTSGSYEQYF.

This chain uses TRBV5-6 with TRBJ1-2; the match to TRBD1 covers 7 bases. Looked up from germline, CDR1 is SGHDT and CDR2 is YYEEEE. The CDR3 length is 14 residues. The trim removed 4 bases at V and 7 bases at J, leaving 10 bases unmatched. CDR3 region: CASSPTGVGSGYTF. The DNA of the CDR3 is TGTGCCAGCAGCCCCACAGGGGTCGGTTCTGGCTACACCTTC.

The chain carries TRBV29-1 and TRBJ1-5, with TRBD1 matching over 7 bases. The trim removed 6 bases at V and 5 bases at J, leaving 4 bases unmatched. Germline V gene data show CDR1 as SQVTM and CDR2 as ANQGSEA. This CDR3 spans 12 amino acids. The CDR3 loop reads CSVRGGDQPQHF. DNA of the CDR3: TGCAGCGTCAGGGGGGGGGATCAGCCCCAGCATTTT.

V gene TRBV7-3 combines with J gene TRBJ2-7, with 8 bases identical to TRBD1. Germline loops: CDR1 SGHTA, CDR2 FQGTGA. After removal of 2 bases from V and 4 bases from J, the junction contained 1 base not matched to a gene. This CDR3 is built from 13 residues. The CDR3 bases are TGTGCCAGCAGCTTAGACAGGGGATACGAGCAGTACTTC. It codes for CASSLDRGYEQYF. Filled out from reference TRBV7-3 and TRBJ2-7, the complete variable domain reads GAGVSQTPSNKVTEKGKYVELRCDPISGHTALYWYRQSLGQGPEFLIYFQGTGAADDSGLPNDRFFAVRPEGSVSTLKIQRTERGDSAVYLCASSLDRGYEQYFGPGTRLTVT.

The genes are TRBV13 and TRBJ1-2, with 8 bases aligning to TRBD1. The CDR3 runs to 12 residues. Germline lookup yields CDR1 PRHDT and CDR2 FYEKMQ (reference sequence). V lost 4 bases to trimming and J lost 7 bases; unmatched junction nucleotides: 2. The CDR3 nucleotides are TGTGCCAGCAGCTCCGACAGGGGTGGCTACACCTTC. It encodes CASSSDRGGYTF.

V and J are TRBV29-1 and TRBJ2-1; a possible D gene is TRBD1 (7 bases). Trimming cost V 7 bases and J 7 bases, with 20 bases left between them. Per the germline V gene, CDR1 is SQVTM and CDR2 is ANQGSEA. The CDR3 length is 14 residues. The CDR3 DNA is TGCAGCGCCCTCTCGGGCAGGGGGAGGAATGAGCAGTTCTTC. Encoded protein: CSALSGRGRNEQFF.